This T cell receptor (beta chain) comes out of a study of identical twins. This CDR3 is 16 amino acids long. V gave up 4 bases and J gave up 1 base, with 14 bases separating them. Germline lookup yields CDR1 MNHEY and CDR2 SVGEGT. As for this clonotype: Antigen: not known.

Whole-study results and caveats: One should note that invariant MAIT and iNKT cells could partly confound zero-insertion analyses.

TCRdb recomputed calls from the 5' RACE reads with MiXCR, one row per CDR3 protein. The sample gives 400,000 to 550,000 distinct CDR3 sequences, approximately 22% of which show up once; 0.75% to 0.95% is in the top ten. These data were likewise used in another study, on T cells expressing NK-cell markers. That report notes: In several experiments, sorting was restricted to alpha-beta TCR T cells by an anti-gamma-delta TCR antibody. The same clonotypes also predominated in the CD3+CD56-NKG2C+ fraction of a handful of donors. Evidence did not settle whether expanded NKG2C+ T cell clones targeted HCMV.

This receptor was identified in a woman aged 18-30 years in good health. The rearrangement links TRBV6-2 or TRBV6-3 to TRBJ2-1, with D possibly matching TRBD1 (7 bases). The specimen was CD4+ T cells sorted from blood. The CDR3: CASSSHRGGSYNEQFF. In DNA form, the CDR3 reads TGTGCCAGCAGTTCCCACAGGGGAGGATCCTACAATGAGCAGTTCTTC.